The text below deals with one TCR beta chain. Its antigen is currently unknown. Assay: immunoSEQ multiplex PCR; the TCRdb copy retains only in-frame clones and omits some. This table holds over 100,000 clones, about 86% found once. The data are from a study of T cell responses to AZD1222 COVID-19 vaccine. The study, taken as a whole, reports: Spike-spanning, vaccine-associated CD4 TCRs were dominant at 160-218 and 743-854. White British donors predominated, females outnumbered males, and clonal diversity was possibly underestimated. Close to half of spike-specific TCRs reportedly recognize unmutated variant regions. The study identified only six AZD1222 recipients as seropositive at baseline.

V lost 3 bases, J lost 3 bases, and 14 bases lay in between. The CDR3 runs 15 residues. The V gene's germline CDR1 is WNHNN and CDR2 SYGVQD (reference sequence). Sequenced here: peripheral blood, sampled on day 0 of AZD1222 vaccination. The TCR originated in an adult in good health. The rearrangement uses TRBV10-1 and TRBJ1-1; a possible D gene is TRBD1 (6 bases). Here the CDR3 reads CASSDGTRLDTEAFF. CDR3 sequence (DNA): TGCGCCAGCAGTGACGGGACAAGGTTAGACACTGAAGCTTTCTTT.